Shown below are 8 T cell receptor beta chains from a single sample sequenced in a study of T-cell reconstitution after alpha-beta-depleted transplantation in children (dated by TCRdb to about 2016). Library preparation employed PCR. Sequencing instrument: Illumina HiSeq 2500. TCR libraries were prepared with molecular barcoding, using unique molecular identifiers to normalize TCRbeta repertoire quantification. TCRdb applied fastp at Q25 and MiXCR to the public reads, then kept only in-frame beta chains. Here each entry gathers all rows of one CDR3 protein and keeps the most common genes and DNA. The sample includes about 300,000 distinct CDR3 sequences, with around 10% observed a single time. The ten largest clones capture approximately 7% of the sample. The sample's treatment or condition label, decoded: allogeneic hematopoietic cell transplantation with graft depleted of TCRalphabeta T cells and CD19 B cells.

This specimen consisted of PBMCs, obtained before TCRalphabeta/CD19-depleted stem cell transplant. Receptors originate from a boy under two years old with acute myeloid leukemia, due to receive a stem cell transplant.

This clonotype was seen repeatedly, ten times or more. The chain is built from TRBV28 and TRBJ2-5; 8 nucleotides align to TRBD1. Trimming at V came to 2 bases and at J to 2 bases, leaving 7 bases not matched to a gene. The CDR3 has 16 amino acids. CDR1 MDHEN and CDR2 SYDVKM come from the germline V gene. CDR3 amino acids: CASSLTPTGVQETQYF. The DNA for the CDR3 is TGTGCCAGCAGTTTAACGCCGACAGGGGTTCAAGAGACCCAGTACTTC.

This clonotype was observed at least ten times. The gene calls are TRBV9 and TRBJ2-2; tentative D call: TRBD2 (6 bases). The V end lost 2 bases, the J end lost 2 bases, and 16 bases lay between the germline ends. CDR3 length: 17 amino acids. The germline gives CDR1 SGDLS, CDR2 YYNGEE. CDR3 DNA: TGTGCCAGCAGCGTTACGACATCCGGGACTAACACCGGGGAGCTGTTTTTT. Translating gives CASSVTTSGTNTGELFF.

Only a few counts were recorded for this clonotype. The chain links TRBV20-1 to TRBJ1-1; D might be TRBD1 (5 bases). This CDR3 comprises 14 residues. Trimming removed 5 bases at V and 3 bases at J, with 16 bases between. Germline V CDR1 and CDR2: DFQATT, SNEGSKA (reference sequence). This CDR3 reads CSAPKAGQHTEAFF. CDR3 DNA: TGCAGTGCTCCTAAGGCAGGGCAGCACACTGAAGCTTTCTTT.

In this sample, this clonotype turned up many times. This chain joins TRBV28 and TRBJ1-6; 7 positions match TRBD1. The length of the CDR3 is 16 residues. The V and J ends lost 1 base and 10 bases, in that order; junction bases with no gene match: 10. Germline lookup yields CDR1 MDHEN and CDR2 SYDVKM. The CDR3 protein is CASSLYPGQVESPLHF. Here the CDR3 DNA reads TGTGCCAGCAGTTTATACCCCGGACAGGTGGAGTCACCCCTCCACTTT.

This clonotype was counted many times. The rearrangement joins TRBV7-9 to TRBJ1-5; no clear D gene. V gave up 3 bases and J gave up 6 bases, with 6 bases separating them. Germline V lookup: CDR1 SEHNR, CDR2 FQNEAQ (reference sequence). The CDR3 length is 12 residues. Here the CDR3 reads CASSFSSQPQHF. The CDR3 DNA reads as TGTGCCAGCAGCTTTTCTAGTCAGCCCCAGCATTTT.

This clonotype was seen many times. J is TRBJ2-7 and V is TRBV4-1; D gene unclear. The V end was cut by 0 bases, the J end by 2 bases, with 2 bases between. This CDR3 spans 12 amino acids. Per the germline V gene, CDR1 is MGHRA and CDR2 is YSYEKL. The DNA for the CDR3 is TGCGCCAGCAGCCAAGATGCCTACGAGCAGTACTTC. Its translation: CASSQDAYEQYF.

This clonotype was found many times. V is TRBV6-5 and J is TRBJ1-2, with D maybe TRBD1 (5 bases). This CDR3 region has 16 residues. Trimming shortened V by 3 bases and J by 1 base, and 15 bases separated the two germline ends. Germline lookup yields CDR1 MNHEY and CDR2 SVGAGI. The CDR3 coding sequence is TGTGCCAGCAGTTATGGCTGGGGCTCACATAACTATGGCTACACCTTC. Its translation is CASSYGWGSHNYGYTF.

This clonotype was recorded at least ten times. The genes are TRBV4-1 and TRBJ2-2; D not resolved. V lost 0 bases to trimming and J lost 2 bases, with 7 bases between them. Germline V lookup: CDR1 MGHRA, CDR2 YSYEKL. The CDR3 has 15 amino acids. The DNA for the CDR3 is TGCGCCAGCAGCCAAGACAGAGTTAACACCGGGGAGCTGTTTTTT. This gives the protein CASSQDRVNTGELFF.